These 27 T cell receptor beta chains came from one sample sequenced in a study of identical twins. Each CDR3 protein gets one entry after TCRdb re-called the 5' RACE reads with MiXCR. The sample records about 240,000 distinct CDR3 sequences, roughly a tenth being singletons. Sequenced input: memory T cells sorted from blood. All receptors come from a man aged 45-65 years in good health.

This clonotype was picked up a small number of times. J is TRBJ2-3 and V is TRBV27, with 8 bases identical to TRBD1. The CDR3 consists of 14 residues. Germline V gives CDR1 MNHEY, CDR2 SMNVEV (reference sequence). V was pared by 5 bases and J by 5 bases, with 6 bases of the junction left unmatched. CDR3: CASSLQGAGDTQYF. The CDR3 DNA follows: TGTGCCAGCAGTCTCCAGGGGGCGGGAGATACGCAGTATTTT.

This clonotype has a count of ten or more. The V call is TRBV29-1, the J call TRBJ2-5; the D call may be TRBD1 or TRBD2 (6 bases each). Germline V gene sequence: CDR1 SQVTM, CDR2 ANQGSEA. The CDR3 loop spans 13 amino acids. The V gene lost 7 bases and the J gene lost 4 bases, with 16 bases spanning the gap. CDR3 nucleotide sequence: TGCAGCGCCTCTCTCGGGGGCCCAGAGACCCAGTACTTC. Its translation: CSASLGGPETQYF.

The sample holds a few counts of this clonotype. This sequence joins TRBV11-2 and TRBJ2-1; 9 nucleotides match TRBD2. This CDR3 spans 18 amino acids. Trimming removed 2 bases from V and 1 base from J; junction bases left unmatched: 9. CDR1 and CDR2 (germline): SGHAT, FQNNGV. The CDR3 DNA reads TGTGCCAGCAGCTTATTGGGGGTAGCGGGAGCATCCTACAATGAGCAGTTCTTC. This codes for CASSLLGVAGASYNEQFF.

This clonotype was counted between two and nine times. The chain links TRBV7-9 to TRBJ2-5; no clear D. Germline V lookup: CDR1 SEHNR, CDR2 FQNEAQ (reference sequence). Trimming pared 7 bases from V and 2 bases from J, leaving 14 bases between. This CDR3 has 14 amino acids. This CDR3 is CASTSRISQETQYF. DNA for the CDR3: TGTGCCAGCACTTCCCGGATCTCACAAGAGACCCAGTACTTC.

With regard to this clonotype: One end of the junction varies from germline; a read error may be responsible. The rearrangement uses TRBV5-1 and TRBJ1-1, with unresolved D. CDR1 and CDR2 (germline): SGHRS, YFSETQ. CDR3 length: 13 residues. As DNA, the CDR3 is TGCGCCAGCAGAATTGACGTGAACACTGAGGCTTTCTTT. Translated, it gives CASRIDVNTEAFF.

This clonotype has a handful of counts. This chain connects TRBV6-1 to TRBJ1-1, with 11 positions matching TRBD1. Germline CDR1 and CDR2: MNHNS and SASEGT. This CDR3 contains 15 residues. V lost 7 bases and J lost 4; bases outside the gene matches: 8. Here the CDR3 DNA reads TGTGCCAGCATCCCGGGACAGGGGGTTAGCACTGAAGCTTTCTTT. This sequence encodes CASIPGQGVSTEAFF.

In this sample, this clonotype turned up many times. This chain links TRBV29-1 with TRBJ1-1; a possible D gene is TRBD1 (6 bases). CDR3 size: 13 residues. V was shortened by 7 bases and J by 1 base, with 13 bases between the two germline ends. The germline gives CDR1 SQVTM, CDR2 ANQGSEA. The CDR3 reads CSAAGTSNTEAFF. The CDR3 DNA follows: TGCAGCGCCGCCGGGACATCGAACACTGAAGCTTTCTTT.

Many counts were recorded for this clonotype. The chain combines TRBV12-3 or TRBV12-4 with TRBJ1-6; TRBD1 matches at 10 bases. Germline trimming cut 6 bases from V and 8 bases from J; bases unmatched to any gene: 7. This CDR3 spans 15 amino acids. The CDR3 reads CASRTGTGAYSPLHF. The CDR3 nucleotides are TGTGCCAGCAGGACCGGGACAGGGGCGTATTCACCCCTCCACTTT.

This clonotype occurred once. The chain combines TRBV2 with TRBJ1-3; D call uncertain. Germline-derived CDR1 and CDR2 are SNHLY and FYNNEI. This CDR3 region has 12 residues. V was trimmed by 1 base and J by 7 bases, leaving 5 bases between them. CDR3 nucleotide sequence: TGTGCCAGCAGTGAAGAATGGAACACCATATATTTT. Its protein is CASSEEWNTIYF.

The sample holds a few counts of this clonotype. The V gene is TRBV9, the J gene TRBJ2-3, with D possibly matching TRBD1 (5 bases). The CDR3 is 13 amino acids. Germline V gene lookup returns CDR1 SGDLS and CDR2 YYNGEE. V gave up 2 bases and J gave up 5 bases, with 9 bases separating them. DNA of the CDR3: TGTGCCAGCAGCGTTGGGGCCCTAGATACGCAGTATTTT. It codes for CASSVGALDTQYF.

This clonotype has only a few counts. The rearrangement uses TRBV10-3 and TRBJ2-7; D may match TRBD1 or TRBD2 (5 bases each). Germline V gene data show CDR1 as ENHRY and CDR2 as SYGVKD. The ends were cut back, 3 bases at V and 3 bases at J, with 15 bases in the middle. The CDR3 contains 15 residues. The chain's CDR3 is CAISEGTGRGYEQYF. The CDR3 DNA reads as TGTGCCATCAGTGAAGGGACCGGACGAGGCTACGAGCAGTACTTC.

This clonotype has more than one count but fewer than ten. The chain links TRBV20-1 to TRBJ2-7; D unclear. Trimming stripped 7 bases from V and 5 bases from J, with 15 bases between. The germline V gene has CDR1 DFQATT and CDR2 SNEGSKA (reference sequence). The CDR3 is made up of 12 amino acids. Here the CDR3 DNA reads TGCAGTGTGGTGGGCCTTCGAGACGAGCAGTACTTC. Protein sequence: CSVVGLRDEQYF.

There are many counts of this clonotype. The CDR3 DNA reads as TGCAGCGTTGGTCCTGCCGTGTCGGTGCAGTTCTTC. It encodes CSVGPAVSVQFF. The chain carries TRBV29-1 and TRBJ2-1; D is uncertain. Trimming pared 4 bases from V and 12 bases from J, leaving 16 bases between. The germline gives CDR1 SQVTM, CDR2 ANQGSEA. The CDR3 runs 12 residues.

This clonotype was counted ten times or more. The chain combines TRBV4-2 with TRBJ2-7; D not certain. The CDR3 is made up of 13 amino acids. Deletions cut 1 base from V and 0 bases from J, with 4 bases between. The germline V gene encodes CDR1 LGHNA and CDR2 YNFKEQ. CDR3: CASSQGFSYEQYF. The CDR3, as DNA: TGTGCCAGCAGCCAAGGGTTCTCCTACGAGCAGTACTTC.

This clonotype was seen many times. This chain uses TRBV4-1 with TRBJ2-2, with a tentative D call TRBD1 (6 bases). This CDR3 spans 20 amino acids. CDR1 and CDR2 (germline): MGHRA, YSYEKL. The V end lost 0 bases, the J end lost 0 bases, and 20 bases lay between the germline ends. In DNA, the CDR3 is TGCGCCAGCAGCCAAGATTTGGTTGGGACAACTGGTGCGAACACCGGGGAGCTGTTTTTT. It codes for CASSQDLVGTTGANTGELFF.

There are many counts of this clonotype. The rearrangement uses TRBV6-5 and TRBJ1-2; D ambiguous. There are 15 residues in the CDR3. The germline V and J ends were trimmed by 0 bases and 3 bases, with 11 bases remaining between them. Germline lookup yields CDR1 MNHEY and CDR2 SVGAGI. CDR3 nucleotide sequence: TGTGCCAGCAGTTACTCAGGCGACGGGGACTATGGCTACACCTTC. Residues: CASSYSGDGDYGYTF.

In this sample, this clonotype turned up many times. V gene TRBV9 combines with J gene TRBJ2-1, with a tentative D call TRBD2 (6 bases). CDR1 SGDLS and CDR2 YYNGEE come from the germline V gene. The CDR3 is 15 residues long. Trimming removed 0 bases at V and 4 bases at J, with 11 bases between. CDR3 nucleotides: TGTGCCAGCAGCGTAGGTAGCGGCCGTTACAATGAGCAGTTCTTC. Amino acids: CASSVGSGRYNEQFF.

The chain is built from TRBV10-3 and TRBJ2-7; TRBD1 matches at 10 bases. The CDR3 length is 14 residues. Germline V gene sequence: CDR1 ENHRY, CDR2 SYGVKD. The trim removed 9 bases at V and 4 bases at J, leaving 9 bases unmatched. For the CDR3, the DNA is TGTGCCATACGTTACGACAGGGGGCATTACGAGCAGTACTTC. Protein sequence: CAIRYDRGHYEQYF.

Points on this clonotype: An end of the junction does not agree with germline; a read error may underlie this. The chain combines TRBV12-3 or TRBV12-4 with TRBJ2-2; D gene uncertain. The CDR3 is 13 residues long. For the CDR3, the DNA is TGTGCCAGCAATTTAGTTGGTCCGGGGGAGCTGTTTTTT. It encodes CASNLVGPGELFF.

This clonotype occurred many times. The rearrangement links TRBV12-3 or TRBV12-4 to TRBJ2-2, with unresolved D. With 3 bases removed from V and 4 bases from J, the gap between germline ends came to 12 bases. The CDR3 has 15 amino acids. CDR3 sequence (DNA): TGTGCCAGCAGTTTTTTACATTCGCCCACCGGGGAGCTGTTTTTT. Encoded protein: CASSFLHSPTGELFF.

This clonotype came up many times. The V call is TRBV6-5, the J call TRBJ2-1, with 8 bases aligning to TRBD1. The CDR3 consists of 14 residues. V lost 2 bases to trimming and J lost 8 bases; unmatched junction nucleotides: 5. Per the germline V gene, CDR1 is MNHEY and CDR2 is SVGAGI. For the CDR3, the DNA is TGTGCCAGCAGTTACCAGGACAGGGTCGATGAGCAGTTCTTC. Protein product: CASSYQDRVDEQFF.

The V and J genes are TRBV27 and TRBJ2-5; 8 nucleotides line up with TRBD1. Trimming removed 7 bases from V and 2 bases from J; junction bases left unmatched: 12. Germline V gene sequence: CDR1 MNHEY, CDR2 SMNVEV (reference sequence). The CDR3 spans 16 residues. CDR3 in amino acids: CASTPGLGTGQETQYF. The CDR3 DNA follows: TGTGCCAGCACCCCTGGGCTAGGGACAGGTCAAGAGACCCAGTACTTC.

This clonotype was counted ten times or more. The chain combines TRBV12-3 or TRBV12-4 with TRBJ2-7; 12 bases are shared with TRBD2. The V segment lost 5 bases and the J segment 2 bases; nucleotides outside the gene matches: 4. The CDR3 covers 15 residues. CDR3 nucleotides: TGTGCCAGCAGTCCTAGCGGGAGGGCCCCCTACGAGCAGTACTTC. Residues: CASSPSGRAPYEQYF.

The sample holds many counts of this clonotype. The chain has TRBV5-1 and TRBJ2-6; TRBD1 matches at 7 bases. The V segment lost 0 bases and the J segment 0 bases; nucleotides outside the gene matches: 9. CDR1 and CDR2 (germline): SGHRS, YFSETQ. The CDR3 contains 19 residues. The CDR3 loop reads CASSLDAGGVFSGANVLTF. The DNA of the CDR3 is TGCGCCAGCAGCTTGGATGCAGGGGGTGTGTTCTCTGGGGCCAACGTCCTGACTTTC.

The gene calls are TRBV7-8 and TRBJ1-6; D remains unclear. Germline CDR1 SGHVS, CDR2 FQNEAQ. CDR3 length: 16 amino acids. Trimming pared 4 bases from V and 2 bases from J, leaving 12 bases between. As DNA, the CDR3 is TGTGCCAGCAGCTCCGTGGCCAGACCCTATAATTCACCCCTCCACTTT. Translating it yields CASSSVARPYNSPLHF.

The chain combines TRBV5-1 with TRBJ2-7, with 11 bases lining up with TRBD2. Germline values: CDR1 SGHRS, CDR2 YFSETQ. The length of the CDR3 is 16 residues. The V gene end was trimmed by 3 bases and the J gene end by 4 bases; junction bases not matched to a gene: 9. Here the CDR3 DNA reads TGCGCCAGCAGCTGGGAAGGGACTAGCGGAAGATACGAGCAGTACTTC. Amino acid sequence: CASSWEGTSGRYEQYF. Drawing the rest from reference TRBV5-1 and TRBJ2-7, the complete variable domain is KAGVTQTPRYLIKTRGQQVTLSCSPISGHRSVSWYQQTPGQGLQFLFEYFSETQRNKGNFPGRFSGRQFSNSRSEMNVSTLELGDSALYLCASSWEGTSGRYEQYFGPGTRLTVT.

Only a few counts were recorded for this clonotype. The chain combines TRBV5-1 with TRBJ1-1; D is unresolved. CDR3 length: 13 residues. V lost 4 bases and J 1 base, leaving 8 bases between the germline ends. Germline CDR1 and CDR2: SGHRS and YFSETQ. As DNA, the CDR3 is TGCGCCAGCAGCAGGAGGTCGAACACTGAAGCTTTCTTT. Translating it yields CASSRRSNTEAFF.